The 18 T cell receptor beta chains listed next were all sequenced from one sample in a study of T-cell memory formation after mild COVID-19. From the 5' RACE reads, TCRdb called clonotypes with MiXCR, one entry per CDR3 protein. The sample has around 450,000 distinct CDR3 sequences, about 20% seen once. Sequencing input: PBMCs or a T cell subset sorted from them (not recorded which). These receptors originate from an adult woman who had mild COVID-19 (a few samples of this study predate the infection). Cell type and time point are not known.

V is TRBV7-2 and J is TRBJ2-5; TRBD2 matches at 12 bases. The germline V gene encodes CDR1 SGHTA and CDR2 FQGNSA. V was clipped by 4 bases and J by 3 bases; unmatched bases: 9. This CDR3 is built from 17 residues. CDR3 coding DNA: TGTGCCAGCAGCTCCGGGGTGCTAGCGGGAGGGAAAGAGACCCAGTACTTC. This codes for CASSSGVLAGGKETQYF. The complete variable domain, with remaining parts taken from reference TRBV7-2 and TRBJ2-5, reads GAGVSQSPSNKVTEKGKDVELRCDPISGHTALYWYRQSLGQGLEFLIYFQGNSAPDKSGLPSDRFSAERTGGSVSTLTIQRTQQEDSAVYLCASSSGVLAGGKETQYFGPGTRLLVL.

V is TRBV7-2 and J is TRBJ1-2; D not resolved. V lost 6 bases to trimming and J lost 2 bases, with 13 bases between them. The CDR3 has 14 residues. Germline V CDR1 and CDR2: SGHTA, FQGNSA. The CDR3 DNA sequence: TGTGCCAGCAGGGATGTGGGAGGAAACTATGGCTACACCTTC. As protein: CASRDVGGNYGYTF.

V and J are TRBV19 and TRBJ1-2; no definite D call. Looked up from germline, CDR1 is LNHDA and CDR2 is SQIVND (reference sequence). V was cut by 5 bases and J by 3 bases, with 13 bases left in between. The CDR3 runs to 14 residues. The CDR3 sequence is CASSAGSLDYGYTF. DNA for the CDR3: TGTGCCAGTAGTGCAGGCTCTCTGGACTATGGCTACACCTTC.

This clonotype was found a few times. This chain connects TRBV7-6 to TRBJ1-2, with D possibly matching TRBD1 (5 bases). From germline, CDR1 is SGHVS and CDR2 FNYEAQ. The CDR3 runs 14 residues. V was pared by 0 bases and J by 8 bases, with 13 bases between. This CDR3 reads CASSLAGEGEGYTF. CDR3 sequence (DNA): TGTGCCAGCAGCTTAGCGGGGGAGGGAGAAGGCTACACCTTC.

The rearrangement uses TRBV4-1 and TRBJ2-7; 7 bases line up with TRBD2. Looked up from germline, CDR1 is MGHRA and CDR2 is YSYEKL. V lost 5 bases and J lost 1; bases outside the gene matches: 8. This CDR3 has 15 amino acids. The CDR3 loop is CASSGKAGESYEQYF. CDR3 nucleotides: TGCGCCAGCAGCGGAAAGGCGGGAGAGTCCTACGAGCAGTACTTC.

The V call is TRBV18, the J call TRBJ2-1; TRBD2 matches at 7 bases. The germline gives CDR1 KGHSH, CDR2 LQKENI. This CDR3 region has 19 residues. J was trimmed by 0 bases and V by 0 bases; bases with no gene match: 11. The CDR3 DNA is TGTGCCAGCTCACCACCCAAATTCAGCGGGGCCAGCTCCTACAATGAGCAGTTCTTC. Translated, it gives CASSPPKFSGASSYNEQFF.

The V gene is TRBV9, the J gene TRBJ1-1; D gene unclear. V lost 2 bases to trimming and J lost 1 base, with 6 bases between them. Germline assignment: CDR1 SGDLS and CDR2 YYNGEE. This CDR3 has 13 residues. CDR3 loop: CASSVTANTEAFF. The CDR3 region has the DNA TGTGCCAGCAGCGTCACGGCGAACACTGAAGCTTTCTTT.

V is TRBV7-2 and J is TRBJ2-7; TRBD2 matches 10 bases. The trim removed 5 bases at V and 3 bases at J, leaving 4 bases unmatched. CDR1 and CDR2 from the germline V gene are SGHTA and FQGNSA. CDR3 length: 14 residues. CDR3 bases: TGTGCCAGCAGCACCCGGACTAGCGGCTACGAGCAGTACTTC. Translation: CASSTRTSGYEQYF.

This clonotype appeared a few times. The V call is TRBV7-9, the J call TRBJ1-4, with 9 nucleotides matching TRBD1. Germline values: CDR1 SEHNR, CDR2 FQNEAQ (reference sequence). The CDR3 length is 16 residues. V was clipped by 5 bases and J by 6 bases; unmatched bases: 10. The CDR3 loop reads CASSPKGQGRHEKLFF. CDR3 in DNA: TGTGCCAGCAGCCCCAAGGGACAGGGAAGGCATGAAAAACTGTTTTTT.

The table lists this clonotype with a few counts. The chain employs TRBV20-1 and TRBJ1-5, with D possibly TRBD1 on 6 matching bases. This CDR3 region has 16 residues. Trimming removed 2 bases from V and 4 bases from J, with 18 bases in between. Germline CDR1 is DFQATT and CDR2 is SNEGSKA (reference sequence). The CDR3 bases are TGCAGTGCTAGACGGCAGGGGATTAGGGGGAATCAGCCCCAGCATTTT. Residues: CSARRQGIRGNQPQHF.

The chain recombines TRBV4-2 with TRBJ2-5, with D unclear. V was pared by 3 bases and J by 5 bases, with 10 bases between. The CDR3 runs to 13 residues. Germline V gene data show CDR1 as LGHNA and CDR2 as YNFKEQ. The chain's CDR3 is CASSQGLRETQYF. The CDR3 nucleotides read TGTGCCAGCAGCCAGGGCTTAAGGGAGACCCAGTACTTC.

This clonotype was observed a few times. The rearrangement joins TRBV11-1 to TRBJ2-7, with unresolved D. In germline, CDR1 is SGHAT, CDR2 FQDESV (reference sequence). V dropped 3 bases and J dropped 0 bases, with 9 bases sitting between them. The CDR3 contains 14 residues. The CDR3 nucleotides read TGTGCCAGCAGCTTCCCTCAGAGCTCCTACGAGCAGTACTTC. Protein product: CASSFPQSSYEQYF.

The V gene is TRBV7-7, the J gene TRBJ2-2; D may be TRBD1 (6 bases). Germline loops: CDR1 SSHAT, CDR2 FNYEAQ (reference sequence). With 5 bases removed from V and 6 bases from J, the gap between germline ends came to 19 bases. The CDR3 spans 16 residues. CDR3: CASSDYTGMGSGELFF. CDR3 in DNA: TGTGCCAGCAGCGACTACACAGGGATGGGGTCCGGGGAGCTGTTTTTT.

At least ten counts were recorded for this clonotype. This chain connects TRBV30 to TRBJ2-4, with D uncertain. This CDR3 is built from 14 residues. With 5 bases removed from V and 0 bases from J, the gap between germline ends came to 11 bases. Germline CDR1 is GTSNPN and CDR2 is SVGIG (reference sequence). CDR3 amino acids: CAWARILAKNIQYF. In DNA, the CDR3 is TGTGCCTGGGCTCGAATTCTAGCCAAAAACATTCAGTACTTC. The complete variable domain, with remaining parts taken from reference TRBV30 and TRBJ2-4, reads SQTIHQWPATLVQPVGSPLSLECTVEGTSNPNLYWYRQAAGRGLQLLFYSVGIGQISSEVPQNLSASRPQDRQFILSSKKLLLSDSGFYLCAWARILAKNIQYFGAGTRLSVL.

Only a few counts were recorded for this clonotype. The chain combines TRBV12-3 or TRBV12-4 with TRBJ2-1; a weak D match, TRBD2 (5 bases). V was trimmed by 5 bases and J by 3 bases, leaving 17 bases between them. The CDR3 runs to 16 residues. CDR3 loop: CASSPLLGAVYNEQFF. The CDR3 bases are TGTGCCAGCAGTCCGTTGTTGGGAGCCGTCTACAATGAGCAGTTCTTC.

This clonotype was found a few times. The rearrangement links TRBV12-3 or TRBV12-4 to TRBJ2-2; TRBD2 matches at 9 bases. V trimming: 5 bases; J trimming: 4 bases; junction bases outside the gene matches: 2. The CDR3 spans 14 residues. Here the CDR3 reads CASSRGGATGELFF. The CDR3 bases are TGTGCCAGCAGTCGCGGGGGGGCCACCGGGGAGCTGTTTTTT.

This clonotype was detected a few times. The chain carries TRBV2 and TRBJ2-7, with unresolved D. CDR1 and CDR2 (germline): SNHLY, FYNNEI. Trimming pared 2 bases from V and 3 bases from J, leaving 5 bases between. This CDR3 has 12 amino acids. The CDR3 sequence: CASSERRYEQYF. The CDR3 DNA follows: TGTGCCAGCAGTGAAAGACGCTACGAGCAGTACTTC.

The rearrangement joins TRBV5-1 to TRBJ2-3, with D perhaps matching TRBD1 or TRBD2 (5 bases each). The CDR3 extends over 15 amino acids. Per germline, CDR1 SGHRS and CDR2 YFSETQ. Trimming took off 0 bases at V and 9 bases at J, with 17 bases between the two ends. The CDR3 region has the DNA TGCGCCAGCAGCTTGGAAGGCACTGAGAGGGACACGCAGTATTTT. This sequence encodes CASSLEGTERDTQYF.